This TCR beta chain emerged from a study of T cell responses to AZD1222 COVID-19 vaccine. TCRdb keeps only in-frame clones here, not all; method: immunoSEQ multiplex PCR. The sample holds around 160,000 clones, around 91% seen once. V lost 9 bases and J lost 0, with 18 bases in between. CDR3 length equals 15 residues. The germline CDR1 and CDR2 sequences are SNHLY and FYNNEI. This chain links TRBV2 with TRBJ2-7; D is ambiguous. The origin of this receptor is an adult in good health. The material sequenced was peripheral blood, taken on day 0 of AZD1222 vaccination. CDR3 sequence (DNA): TGTGCCAGTGAACTGCCGGTGGTCAGCTCCTACGAGCAGTACTTC. Protein sequence: CASELPVVSSYEQYF.